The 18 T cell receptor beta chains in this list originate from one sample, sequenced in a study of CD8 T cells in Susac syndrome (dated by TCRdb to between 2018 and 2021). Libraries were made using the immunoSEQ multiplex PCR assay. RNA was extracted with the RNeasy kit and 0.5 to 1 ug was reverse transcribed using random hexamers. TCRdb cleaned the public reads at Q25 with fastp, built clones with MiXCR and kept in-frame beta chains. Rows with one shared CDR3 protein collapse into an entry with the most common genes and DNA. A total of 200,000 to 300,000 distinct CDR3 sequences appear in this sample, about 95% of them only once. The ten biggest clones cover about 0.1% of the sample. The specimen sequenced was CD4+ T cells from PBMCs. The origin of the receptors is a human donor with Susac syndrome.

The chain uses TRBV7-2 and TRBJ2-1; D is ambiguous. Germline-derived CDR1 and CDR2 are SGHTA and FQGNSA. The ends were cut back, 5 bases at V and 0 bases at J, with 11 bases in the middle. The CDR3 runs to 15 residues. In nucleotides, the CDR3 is TGTGCCAGCAGCCTTGCGGCCCGCTCCTACAATGAGCAGTTCTTC. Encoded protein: CASSLAARSYNEQFF.

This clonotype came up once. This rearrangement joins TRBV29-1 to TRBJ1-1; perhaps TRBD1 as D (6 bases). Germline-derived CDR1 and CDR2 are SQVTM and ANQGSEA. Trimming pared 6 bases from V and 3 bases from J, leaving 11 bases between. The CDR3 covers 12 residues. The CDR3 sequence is CSVLQGDTEAFF. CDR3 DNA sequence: TGCAGCGTATTACAGGGAGACACTGAAGCTTTCTTT.

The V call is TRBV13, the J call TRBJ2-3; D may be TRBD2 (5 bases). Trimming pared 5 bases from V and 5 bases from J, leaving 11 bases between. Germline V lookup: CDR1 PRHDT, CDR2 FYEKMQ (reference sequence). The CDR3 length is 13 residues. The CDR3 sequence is CASSTTRKDTQYF. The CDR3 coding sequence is TGTGCCAGCAGCACCACTAGGAAAGATACGCAGTATTTT.

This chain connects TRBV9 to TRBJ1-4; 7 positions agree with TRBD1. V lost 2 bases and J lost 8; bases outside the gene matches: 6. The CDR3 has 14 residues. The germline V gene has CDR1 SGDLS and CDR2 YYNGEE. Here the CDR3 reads CASSVGTVREKLFF. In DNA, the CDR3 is TGTGCCAGCAGCGTCGGGACAGTTCGGGAAAAACTGTTTTTT.

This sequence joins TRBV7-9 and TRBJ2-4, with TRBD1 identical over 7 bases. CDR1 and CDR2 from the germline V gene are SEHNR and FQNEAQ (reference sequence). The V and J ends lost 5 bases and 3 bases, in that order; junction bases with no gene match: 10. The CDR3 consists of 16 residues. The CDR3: CASSPYKSGGKNIQYF. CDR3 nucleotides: TGTGCCAGCAGCCCTTACAAATCAGGGGGCAAAAACATTCAGTACTTC.

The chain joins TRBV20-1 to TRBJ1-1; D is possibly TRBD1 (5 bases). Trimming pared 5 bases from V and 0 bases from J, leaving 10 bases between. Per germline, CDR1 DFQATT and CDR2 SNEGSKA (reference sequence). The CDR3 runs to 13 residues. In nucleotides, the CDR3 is TGCAGTGCTGGACGACAGATGAACACTGAAGCTTTCTTT. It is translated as CSAGRQMNTEAFF.

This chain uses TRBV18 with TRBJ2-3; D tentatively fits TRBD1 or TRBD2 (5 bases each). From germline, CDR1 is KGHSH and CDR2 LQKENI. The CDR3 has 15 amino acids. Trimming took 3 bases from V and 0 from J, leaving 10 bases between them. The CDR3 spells CASSPEGLSTDTQYF. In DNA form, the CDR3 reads TGTGCCAGCTCACCTGAGGGGTTGAGCACAGATACGCAGTATTTT.

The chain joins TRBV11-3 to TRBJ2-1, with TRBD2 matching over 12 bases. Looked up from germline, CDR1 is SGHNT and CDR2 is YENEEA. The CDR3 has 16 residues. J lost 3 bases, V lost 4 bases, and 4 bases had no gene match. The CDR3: CASSYGLAGHYNEQFF. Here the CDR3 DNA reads TGTGCCAGCAGCTACGGACTAGCGGGACACTACAATGAGCAGTTCTTC.

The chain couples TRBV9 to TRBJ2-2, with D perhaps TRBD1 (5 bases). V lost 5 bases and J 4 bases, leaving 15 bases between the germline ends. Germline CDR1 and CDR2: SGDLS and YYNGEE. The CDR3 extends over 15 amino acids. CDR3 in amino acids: CASSYQGSSTGELFF. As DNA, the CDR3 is TGTGCCAGCAGTTATCAGGGTTCTAGCACCGGGGAGCTGTTTTTT.

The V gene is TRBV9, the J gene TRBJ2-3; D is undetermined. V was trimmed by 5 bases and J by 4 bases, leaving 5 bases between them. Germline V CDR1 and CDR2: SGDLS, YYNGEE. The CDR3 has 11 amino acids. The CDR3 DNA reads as TGTGCCAGCAGTGTGGCAGATACGCAGTATTTT. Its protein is CASSVADTQYF.

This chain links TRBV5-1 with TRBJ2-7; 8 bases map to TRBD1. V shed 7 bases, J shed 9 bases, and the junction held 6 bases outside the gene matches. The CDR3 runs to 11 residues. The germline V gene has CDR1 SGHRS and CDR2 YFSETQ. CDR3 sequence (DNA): TGCGCCAGCGGGACGACAGGGGCGCAGTACTTC. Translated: CASGTTGAQYF.

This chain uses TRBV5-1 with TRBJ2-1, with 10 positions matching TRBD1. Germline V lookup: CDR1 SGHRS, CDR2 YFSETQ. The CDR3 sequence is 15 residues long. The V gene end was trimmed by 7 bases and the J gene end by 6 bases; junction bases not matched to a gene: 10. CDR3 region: CASYEGQGFSNEQFF. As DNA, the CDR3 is TGCGCCAGCTACGAGGGACAGGGGTTCAGCAATGAGCAGTTCTTC.

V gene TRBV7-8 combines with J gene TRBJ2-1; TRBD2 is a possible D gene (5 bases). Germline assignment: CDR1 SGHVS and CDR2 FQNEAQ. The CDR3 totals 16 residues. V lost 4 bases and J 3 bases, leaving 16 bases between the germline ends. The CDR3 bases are TGTGCCAGCAGCTATAAGTCGGCTAGCTACTACAATGAGCAGTTCTTC. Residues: CASSYKSASYYNEQFF.

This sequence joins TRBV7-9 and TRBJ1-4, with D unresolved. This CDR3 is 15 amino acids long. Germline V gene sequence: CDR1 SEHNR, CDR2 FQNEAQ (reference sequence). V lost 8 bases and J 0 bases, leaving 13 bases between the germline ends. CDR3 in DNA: TGTGCCAGCGGGCCTAATGGGGCAACTAATGAAAAACTGTTTTTT. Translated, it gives CASGPNGATNEKLFF.

This chain's CDR3 is CASKGVLGNTGELFF. CDR3 sequence (DNA): TGTGCCAGCAAAGGAGTTTTGGGCAACACCGGGGAGCTGTTTTTT. The V gene is TRBV27, the J gene TRBJ2-2; D remains ambiguous. The CDR3 spans 15 residues. Trimming removed 7 bases at V and 2 bases at J, with 14 bases between. Germline loops: CDR1 MNHEY, CDR2 SMNVEV (reference sequence).

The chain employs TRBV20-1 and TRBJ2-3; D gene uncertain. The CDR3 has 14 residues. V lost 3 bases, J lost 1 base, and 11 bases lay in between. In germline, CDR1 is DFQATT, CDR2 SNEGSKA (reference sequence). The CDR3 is CSARAQRGTDTQYF. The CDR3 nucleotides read TGCAGTGCTAGGGCCCAAAGAGGCACAGATACGCAGTATTTT.

Written as DNA, the CDR3 is TGCAGCGTCTTTTTAGCGGGACCCTTCTACGAGCAGTACTTC. This codes for CSVFLAGPFYEQYF. The V call is TRBV29-1, the J call TRBJ2-7; 8 nucleotides match TRBD2. The CDR3 is 14 amino acids. Trimming cost V 6 bases and J 3 bases; bases outside gene matches: 10. Looked up from germline, CDR1 is SQVTM and CDR2 is ANQGSEA.

The CDR3 sequence is CASSFLQGVNQPQHF. CDR3 DNA sequence: TGTGCCAGCTCATTCCTACAGGGGGTCAATCAGCCCCAGCATTTT. The chain carries TRBV18 and TRBJ1-5; 8 bases map to TRBD1. The J segment lost 3 bases and the V segment lost 5 bases, leaving 6 bases of the junction unmatched. Germline loops: CDR1 KGHSH, CDR2 LQKENI. This CDR3 comprises 15 residues.